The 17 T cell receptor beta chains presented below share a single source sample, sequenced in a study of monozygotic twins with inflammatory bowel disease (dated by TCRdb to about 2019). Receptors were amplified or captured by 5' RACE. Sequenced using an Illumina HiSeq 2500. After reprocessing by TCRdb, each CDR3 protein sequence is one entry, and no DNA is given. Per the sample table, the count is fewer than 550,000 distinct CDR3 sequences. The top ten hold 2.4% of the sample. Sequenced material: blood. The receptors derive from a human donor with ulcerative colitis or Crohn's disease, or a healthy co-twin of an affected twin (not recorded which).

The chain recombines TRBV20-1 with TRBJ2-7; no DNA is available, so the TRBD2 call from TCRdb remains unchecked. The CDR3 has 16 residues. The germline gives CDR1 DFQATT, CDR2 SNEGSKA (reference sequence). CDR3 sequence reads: CSARQPGGTGAYEQYF.

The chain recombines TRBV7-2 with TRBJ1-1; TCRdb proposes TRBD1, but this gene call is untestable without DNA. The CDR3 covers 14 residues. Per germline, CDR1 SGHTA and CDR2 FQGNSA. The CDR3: CASSGRTGATEAFF.

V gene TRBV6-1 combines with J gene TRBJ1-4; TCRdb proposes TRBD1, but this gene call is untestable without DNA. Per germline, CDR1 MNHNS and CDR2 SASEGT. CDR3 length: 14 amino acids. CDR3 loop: CASSKDRVNEKLFF.

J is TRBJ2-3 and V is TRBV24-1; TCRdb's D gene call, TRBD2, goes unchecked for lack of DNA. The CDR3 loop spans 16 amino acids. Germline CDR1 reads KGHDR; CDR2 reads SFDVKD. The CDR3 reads CATSPSGGDLTDTQYF.

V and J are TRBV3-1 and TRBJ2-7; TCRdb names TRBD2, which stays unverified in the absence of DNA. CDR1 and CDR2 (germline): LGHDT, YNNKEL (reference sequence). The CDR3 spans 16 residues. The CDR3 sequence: CASSQVSGGPRGEQYF.

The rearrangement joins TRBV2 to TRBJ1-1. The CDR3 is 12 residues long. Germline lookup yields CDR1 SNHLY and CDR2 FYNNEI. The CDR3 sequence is CASSENLETTFF.

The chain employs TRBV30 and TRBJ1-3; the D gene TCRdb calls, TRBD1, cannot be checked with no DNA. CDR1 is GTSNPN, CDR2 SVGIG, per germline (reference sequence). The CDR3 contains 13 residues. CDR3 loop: CAWRGGSGNTIYF.

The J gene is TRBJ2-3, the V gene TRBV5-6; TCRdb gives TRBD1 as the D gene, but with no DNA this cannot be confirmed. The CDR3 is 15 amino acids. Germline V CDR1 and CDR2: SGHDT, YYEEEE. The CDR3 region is CASRVWGRVADTQYF.

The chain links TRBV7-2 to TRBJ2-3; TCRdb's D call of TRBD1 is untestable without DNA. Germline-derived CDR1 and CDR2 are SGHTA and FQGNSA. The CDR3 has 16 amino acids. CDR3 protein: CASSYNLRQGADTQYF.

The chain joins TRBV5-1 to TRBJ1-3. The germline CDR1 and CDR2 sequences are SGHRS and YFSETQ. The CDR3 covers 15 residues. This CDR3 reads CASSLGVPSGNTIYF.

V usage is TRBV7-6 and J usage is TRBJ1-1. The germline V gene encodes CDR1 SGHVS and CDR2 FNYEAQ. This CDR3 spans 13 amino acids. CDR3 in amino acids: CASSSDPNTEAFF.

CDR3 in amino acids: CASSQQGAGANVLTF. This chain joins TRBV12-3 or TRBV12-4 and TRBJ2-6. There are 15 residues in the CDR3.

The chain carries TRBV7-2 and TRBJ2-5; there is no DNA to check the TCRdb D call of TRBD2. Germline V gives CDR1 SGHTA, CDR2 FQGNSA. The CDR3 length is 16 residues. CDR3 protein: CASSLGQRGGDETQYF.

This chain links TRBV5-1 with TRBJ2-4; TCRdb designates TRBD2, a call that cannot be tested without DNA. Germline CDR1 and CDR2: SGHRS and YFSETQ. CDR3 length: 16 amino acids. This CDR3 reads CASSAGLAAPRDIQYF.

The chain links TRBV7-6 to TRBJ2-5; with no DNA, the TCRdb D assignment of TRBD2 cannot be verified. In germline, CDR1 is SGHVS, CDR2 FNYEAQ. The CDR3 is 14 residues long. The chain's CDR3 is CASSSGPRQETQYF.

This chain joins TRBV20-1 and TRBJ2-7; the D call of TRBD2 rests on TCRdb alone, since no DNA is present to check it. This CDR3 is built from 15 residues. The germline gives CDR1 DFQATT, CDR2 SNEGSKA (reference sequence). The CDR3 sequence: CSARARLAVIDEQYF.

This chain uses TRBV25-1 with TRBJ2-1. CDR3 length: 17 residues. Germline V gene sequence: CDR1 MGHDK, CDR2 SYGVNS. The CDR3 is CASSERRIRGTNNEQFF.